Given below is one T cell receptor (beta chain) in context. This clonotype was recorded at least ten times. Its antigen is not yet known. No much larger clone is present one base from it, and per-base qualities are unavailable. These data belong to a study of T cells after yellow fever vaccination (dated by TCRdb to about 2019). In the study overall: The SMART-Seq v4 Ultra Low Input RNA kit was used to prepare libraries from fractions with low cell numbers. Blood was drawn at multiple timepoints before and after primary and secondary immunization, with bulk PBMC replicates and cell subsets isolated. The cohort comprised two healthy male donors, one aged 18 to 30 and one aged 30 to 40 years. Bulk TCR alpha and beta repertoires were sequenced longitudinally to track T-cell clones before and after primary and booster YFV17D yellow fever vaccination.

Per the publication, the treatment or condition label means: live attenuated yellow fever vaccine strain. A standard Ficoll-Paque protocol was used to isolate PBMCs from peripheral blood. CD4 and CD8 T-cell fractions were isolated with Dynabeads CD4 and CD8 positive selection kits. TriZol was used to extract RNA from bulk PBMCs, from CD4 and CD8 fractions, and from dextramer-positive and dextramer-negative fractions. Paper-wide results and their limitations: A small fraction of clonotypes showed up in both the CD4 and CD8 compartments, probably as a result of convergent recombination. FACS-sorted repertoires could contain abundant contaminating clonotypes from the bulk population, so computational filtering was required. Because only two donors were included in the study, the extent to which the findings can be generalized is limited. Compared with the primary T-cell response, the secondary T-cell response was weaker but faster, peaking on day 5 rather than day 15. After the booster, most clones that had expanded after primary vaccination were detected again (nearly 98% of CD4 and around 88% of CD8), suggesting broad maintenance of memory.

The run used an Illumina NovaSeq 6000. Synthesis of TCR cDNA relied on 5'RACE template switching, a step that introduced a universal primer site along with unique molecular identifiers. Priming for cDNA synthesis came from both the TCR alpha and TCR beta constant segments. Library amplification used two PCR steps, and the second PCR step added sample barcodes and sequencing adapters. Sequencing of the libraries was done on either Illumina HiSeq 2500 (2x100 bp) or NovaSeq (2x150 bp). As for the authors' bioinformatics: MIGEC handled demultiplexing of reads and collapsing into UMI consensus sequences, while MiXCR performed V(D)J alignment. Vaccine-responding clonotypes were defined with edgeR using replicate PBMC samples, requiring FDR below 0.01 and a log2 fold change above 5 up to day 15. CD4 or CD8 identity was assigned to each bulk clonotype according to whether the clonotype was present at higher abundance in the sequenced CD4 repertoire or the sequenced CD8 repertoire. The public reads were quality trimmed at Q25 with fastp and then assembled into clones with MiXCR by TCRdb, keeping productive beta chains. Rows with one shared CDR3 protein collapse into an entry with the most common genes and DNA. The V and J calls and clone size are TCRdb's, not the authors'. The sample contains about 260,000 distinct CDR3 sequences, approximately 5.2% of them found a single time. The ten largest account for approximately 3.5% of the sample.

Cut back by 1 base and 5 bases, the V and J ends lie 5 bases apart. Including cysteine and phenylalanine, the CDR3 has 12 amino acids. Only CDR3 DNA is held: 36 bases, read in frame from base 1. The germline V gene yields SGHVS for CDR1 and FNYEAQ for CDR2. The chain was built from TRBV7-6 and TRBJ2-5, with the D segment identity uncertain. This specimen consisted of CD4+ T cells sorted from PBMCs, obtained on the day of the yellow fever booster vaccination. This TCR was recovered from a man younger than 30 who received the YFV17D yellow fever vaccine. The DNA reads TGTGCCAGCAGCTTAGTCGTGGAGACCCAGTACTTC. Translated, it reads CASSLVVETQYF.